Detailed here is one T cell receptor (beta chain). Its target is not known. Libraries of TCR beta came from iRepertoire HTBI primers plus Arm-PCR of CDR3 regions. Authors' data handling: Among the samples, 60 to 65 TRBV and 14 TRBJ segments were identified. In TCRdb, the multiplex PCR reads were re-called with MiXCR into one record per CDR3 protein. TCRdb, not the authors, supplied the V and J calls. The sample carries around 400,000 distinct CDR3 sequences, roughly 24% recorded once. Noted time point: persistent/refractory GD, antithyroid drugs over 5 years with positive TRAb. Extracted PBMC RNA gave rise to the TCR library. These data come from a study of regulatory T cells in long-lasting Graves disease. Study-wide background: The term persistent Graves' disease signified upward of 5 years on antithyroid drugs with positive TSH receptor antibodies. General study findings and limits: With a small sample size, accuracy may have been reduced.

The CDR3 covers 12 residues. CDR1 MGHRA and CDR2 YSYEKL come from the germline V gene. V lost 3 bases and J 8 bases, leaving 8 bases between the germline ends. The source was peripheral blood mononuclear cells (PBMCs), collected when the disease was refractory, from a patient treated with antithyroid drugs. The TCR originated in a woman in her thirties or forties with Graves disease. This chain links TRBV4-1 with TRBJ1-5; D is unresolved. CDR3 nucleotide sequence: TGCGCCAGCAGCCAGGGGAGGGAGCCCCAGCATTTT. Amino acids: CASSQGREPQHF.